This T cell receptor beta chain emerged from a study of technical replicates of blood from a few donors. The length of the CDR3 is 16 residues. Germline V lookup: CDR1 MNHEY, CDR2 SMNVEV (reference sequence). V dropped 4 bases and J dropped 2; count of bases not matched to a gene: 6. Assay: immunoSEQ multiplex PCR; the TCRdb copy retains only in-frame clones and omits some. This sample has 75,000 to 95,000 clones; approximately 94% occur once, and the top ten carry under 0.5%. The origin of this receptor is a human donor in good health. The chain uses TRBV27 and TRBJ1-3, with 9 bases identical to TRBD1. The sequenced material came from T cells isolated from PBMCs. CDR3 nucleotide sequence: TGTGCCAGCAGTTCTACCCGGACAGGGGCTGGAAACACCATATATTTT. This translates into CASSSTRTGAGNTIYF.